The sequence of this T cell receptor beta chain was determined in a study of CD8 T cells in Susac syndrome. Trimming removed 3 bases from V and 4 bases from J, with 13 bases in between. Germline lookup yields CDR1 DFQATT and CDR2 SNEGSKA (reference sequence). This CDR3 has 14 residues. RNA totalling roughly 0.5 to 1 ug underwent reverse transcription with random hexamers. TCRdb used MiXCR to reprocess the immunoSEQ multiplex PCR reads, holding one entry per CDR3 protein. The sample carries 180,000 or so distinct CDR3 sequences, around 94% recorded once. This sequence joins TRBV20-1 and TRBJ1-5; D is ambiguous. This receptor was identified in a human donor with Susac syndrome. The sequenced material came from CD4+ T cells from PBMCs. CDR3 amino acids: CSARYRRDNQPQHF. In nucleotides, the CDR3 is TGCAGTGCTAGGTACCGCCGAGATAATCAGCCCCAGCATTTT.